Below, 9 T cell receptor beta chains from the same sample are listed, as sequenced in a study of cytomegalovirus exposure and HLA in healthy donors. 13 Jbeta primers and 60 Vbeta primers were used for the PCR. Assay used: immunoSEQ multiplex PCR; TCRdb lists only in-frame clones, some missing. The data contain roughly 200,000 clones, about three quarters of them singletons. Sequenced input: PBMCs. The receptor source for this set is a man aged 35-49 years in good health and CMV-seronegative.

The gene calls are TRBV9 and TRBJ2-1; D is possibly TRBD1 (6 bases). The V gene lost 4 bases and the J gene lost 6 bases, with 17 bases spanning the gap. The germline CDR1 and CDR2 sequences are SGDLS and YYNGEE. The length of the CDR3 is 15 residues. Here the CDR3 reads CASSHRPGTFNEQFF. The CDR3, as DNA: TGTGCCAGCAGCCATCGGCCCGGGACATTCAATGAGCAGTTCTTC.

This clone has only a few counts. The chain recombines TRBV25-1 with TRBJ2-5; 7 positions agree with TRBD1. This CDR3 spans 15 amino acids. Looked up from germline, CDR1 is MGHDK and CDR2 is SYGVNS. J was trimmed by 4 bases and V by 2 bases; bases with no gene match: 7. CDR3 in DNA: TGTGCCAGCAGTGAAACCCAGGGGGTTCGAGAGACCCAGTACTTC. It is translated as CASSETQGVRETQYF.

The rearrangement joins TRBV6-6 to TRBJ2-7, with 7 nucleotides matching TRBD1. Germline CDR1 is MNHNY and CDR2 is SVGAGI (reference sequence). This CDR3 has 14 amino acids. J lost 4 bases, V lost 5 bases, and 8 bases had no gene match. CDR3: CASSLQGDKYEQYF. The CDR3 DNA follows: TGTGCCAGCAGTCTTCAGGGGGACAAGTACGAGCAGTACTTC.

The chain has TRBV2 and TRBJ1-1, with 8 bases identical to TRBD1. J gave up 0 bases and V 8 bases, and 2 bases lay outside the gene matches. Germline V gene sequence: CDR1 SNHLY, CDR2 FYNNEI. The CDR3 has 13 residues. CDR3: CASGDRMNTEAFF. DNA for the CDR3: TGTGCCAGCGGGGACAGGATGAACACTGAAGCTTTCTTT. The full variable domain, completed using reference TRBV2 and TRBJ1-1, is EPEVTQTPSHQVTQMGQEVILRCVPISNHLYFYWYRQILGQKVEFLVSFYNNEISEKSEIFDDQFSVERPDGSNFTLKIRSTKLEDSAMYFCASGDRMNTEAFFGQGTRLTVV.

V and J are TRBV7-2 and TRBJ1-1, with D perhaps TRBD1 (5 bases). Trimming stripped 5 bases from V and 4 bases from J, with 14 bases between. The length of the CDR3 is 14 residues. Germline V gene sequence: CDR1 SGHTA, CDR2 FQGNSA. In DNA form, the CDR3 reads TGTGCCAGCAGCGTACGACACGGGGGCACTGAAGCTTTCTTT. Protein sequence: CASSVRHGGTEAFF.

A word on this clone: In the same sample, other DNA sequences code for this CDR3. V and J are TRBV27 and TRBJ1-1, with D unresolved. V lost 2 bases and J 1 base, leaving 5 bases between the germline ends. The germline V gene encodes CDR1 MNHEY and CDR2 SMNVEV (reference sequence). This CDR3 region has 13 residues. The CDR3 coding sequence is TGTGCCAGCAGTTTAAGTAGGAACACTGAAGCTTTCTTT. This translates into CASSLSRNTEAFF.

The chain carries TRBV18 and TRBJ2-2; 10 bases align to TRBD2. The CDR3 has 15 residues. V gave up 3 bases and J gave up 5 bases; unmatched junction bases: 3. Germline lookup yields CDR1 KGHSH and CDR2 LQKENI. The CDR3 region is CASSPGGLATGELFF. DNA for the CDR3: TGTGCCAGCTCACCTGGGGGACTAGCGACCGGGGAGCTGTTTTTT.

The chain carries TRBV11-3 and TRBJ2-1; weak D call: TRBD1 (6 bases). CDR3 size: 13 residues. V was trimmed by 5 bases and J by 7 bases, leaving 12 bases between them. Per the germline V gene, CDR1 is SGHNT and CDR2 is YENEEA. The CDR3 sequence: CASSLRGKNEQFF. DNA for the CDR3: TGTGCCAGCAGCCTCAGGGGCAAGAATGAGCAGTTCTTC.

The chain is built from TRBV18 and TRBJ2-7; D unresolved. The V end was cut by 6 bases, the J end by 5 bases, with 14 bases between. This CDR3 contains 13 residues. Germline lookup yields CDR1 KGHSH and CDR2 LQKENI. The CDR3 nucleotides read TGTGCCAGCTCTCCTACCGGTCCTCACGAGCAGTACTTC. Amino acids: CASSPTGPHEQYF.